This T cell receptor (beta chain) originates from a study of cytomegalovirus exposure and HLA in healthy donors listed by TCRdb under 2017. Background on the whole study: An earlier analysis of about 530 of the donors reported about 300 Gb of sequence data and 90 million to 120 million unique TCR beta sequences obtained from 150 million to 200 million T cells. Around 330 gigabases of sequencing data and around 90 million unique TCR sequences made up an early release that covered about 640 HLA-typed donors. The genetic ancestry cluster associated with self-reported Caucasian donors included over 65% of the roughly 360 genotyped donors. The aim of the study was to test whether cataloging public T cell receptors could identify signatures of past pathogen exposure. The study profiled the T cell repertoires of around 700 subjects by immunosequencing and related them to cytomegalovirus serostatus. Along with the approximately 700-subject first cohort, a separate validation cohort of over a hundred different subjects was used. To predict cytomegalovirus infection status, the study combined high-throughput TCR immunosequencing, statistical association of individual TCRs with disease status, and machine learning. A later analysis re-analyzed previously published TCR beta repertoires from several hundred donors and added high-resolution HLA genotyping to study TCR occurrence patterns. The later analysis used no new phenotypic data to find candidate immune exposures, relying instead on TCR beta sequences and their occurrence across donors. An earlier analysis of several hundred of the donors applied high-throughput TCR beta sequencing to assess whether each TCR beta V gene segment acted as functional or pseudogenic. Donor age, sex, ethnicity and CMV serostatus were compiled alongside the repertoire data. Genome-wide SNP genotypes for about 55% of the 666 donors were used in a later genetic analysis, which treated that subset as a discovery cohort. All discovery cohort repertoires had been generated using a single sequencing platform. HLA typing included class I and class II loci at four-digit resolution. The number of donors typed differed by locus, with roughly 620-640 for A, B, C, DRB1 and DQB1, roughly 550 for DQA1, approximately 570 for DPA1, and about 450 for DPB1. A handful of DR-DQ haplotypes were treated as single units for association and clustering because of strong linkage in the cohort. Among 398 genotyped donors of the cohort, an average of around 240,000 unique TCR beta nucleotide sequences were sequenced per donor, 15% to 20% of them non-productive.

The cohort was made up of roughly 670 healthy bone marrow donors. At the time of sampling, every cohort member was nominally healthy, though immune exposures that went unrecorded were likely present. The donor tested CMV seropositive, placing the donor among the roughly 300 seropositive members of the cohort. A peripheral blood sample was provided by each donor, and peripheral blood mononuclear cells were used for TCR beta sequencing. The Qiagen DNeasy Blood Extraction Kit was used to extract genomic DNA from the blood cell samples. As for this clone: Which antigen it targets is not known. Qualities for individual bases were not recorded, and no much larger clone is one base off.

Broad study findings and their caveats: Roughly uniform sequencing depth across donors was assumed in presence/absence analyses, although this assumption may not hold. Immune exposure information for the cohort was limited to CMV serostatus. A further reported finding was that TCR beta sequences accurately predicted the HLA-A and HLA-B alleles for most subjects in the first cohort. When HLA alleles, especially DR and DQ, strongly co-occurred, attributing TCR associations to individual alleles was difficult. In the study, 164 TCR beta chains were listed as associated with cytomegalovirus. At a false discovery rate of 0.05, a later analysis linked some 17,000 TCR beta sequences to specific HLA alleles. The sequencing pipeline was judged likely to have produced a cluster of highly shared sequence variants as a technical artifact. Most CMV-associated TCR beta chains appeared to be HLA-restricted in a later analysis, and the HLA associations seemed to be driven largely by CMV exposure. A later analysis reported that several top co-occurrence clusters appeared linked to parvovirus B19, influenza, CMV and Epstein-Barr virus. The classifier was reported to diagnose cytomegalovirus status with high specificity and sensitivity in both the original cohort and the validation cohort. V-gene and J-gene trimming of TCR beta chains was associated with a missense DCLRE1C variant in a later genetic analysis, and the association was replicated in an independent cohort. In vitro tests confirmed that a few of the cytomegalovirus-associated TCR beta chains recognize cytomegalovirus antigens. A later genetic analysis reported fewer N-insertions in productive TCRs among donors in an Asian-associated ancestry cluster than the approximately 700-donor mean. Correlated functional status among segregating V segments might reflect linkage disequilibrium, but an unknown experimental factor could not be ruled out. While some public TCRs were present in many individuals, most TCR sequences turned up only very rarely across donors. Only TCR beta chains were sequenced in this cohort, and the absence of alpha or paired-chain data limited detectable features. In a later analysis, HLA-associated TCR beta chains showed more clonal expansion and lower generation probabilities than non-associated chains that were equally common. In a later analysis, the rate of TCR association differed among HLA loci, with DRB1 alleles having the most associated TCRs and HLA-C alleles having the fewest. Broadly in line with IMGT annotations, most TCR beta V segments showed up in productive rearrangements about 90% or about 30% of the time in an earlier analysis of several hundred of the donors. Because counts were too low, approximately 18 rarely observed V segments, including chromosome 9 orphons, were excluded from the earlier analysis of under 650 of the donors. Because some donors lacked HLA typing at each locus, the association tests relied only on the typed subset. It was suggested by the authors that the approach could potentially be generalized to other disease states and immunological phenotypes.

The method was the immunoSEQ multiplex PCR assay. A mixture of 60 forward primers for TCR Vbeta segments and 13 reverse primers for TCR Jbeta segments was used in the multiplex PCR. The CDR3 region of rearranged TCR beta genes was amplified from genomic DNA by a multiplex PCR assay. Amplified TCR beta libraries were sequenced as 87-base-pair reads on the Illumina HiSeq System. Concerning the study's data processing: In a later analysis, approximately 74 million unique TCR beta chains were counted across the 666 repertoires, and roughly 11 million of these chains were shared by at least two donors. A nearest-neighbor algorithm error-corrected the raw reads and collapsed the reads into unique sequences, merging closely related sequences to remove PCR and sequencing errors. V, D and J gene segments were assigned by aligning CDR3 sequences to IMGT reference sequences. Each retained sequence needed at least a six-nucleotide match to both a V gene segment and a J gene segment. A rearrangement counted as productive if the CDR3 had no stop codons and remained in frame with V and J, and every other rearrangement counted as non-productive. Following IMGT convention, CDR3 was defined as the stretch from the second conserved V-encoded cysteine to the conserved J-encoded phenylalanine. The earlier analysis of about 500 of the donors excluded sequences that lacked an unambiguous match to a single V gene segment. In an earlier analysis of a few hundred of the donors, V segments were called functional above 56.7% productive rearrangements and were called segregating when the between-donor standard deviation exceeded 5%. A statistical classification framework was built for diagnosing cytomegalovirus status from the catalog of TCR beta chain sequences. V and J gene assignment, in a later analysis, came from comparing TCR nucleotide sequences with IMGT/GENE-DB human TR gene sequences. A later analysis assigned CDR3 sequences and most-parsimonious VDJ recombination scenarios with the TCRdist pipeline. In a later analysis, every TCR beta chain was defined by the combination of its CDR3 amino acid sequence and its V-gene family, and reads without a unique V-gene family were dropped. In a later analysis, around 650 highly shared, low-generation-probability nucleotide sequences were removed to address suspected cross-contamination and a sequencing artifact. In a later analysis, a clonal expansion index for each public chain was calculated from normalized within-repertoire ranks of inferred template counts. A later analysis computed generation probabilities with a VDJ recombination model fitted to out-of-frame rearrangements, and checked the results against IGoR. In a later analysis, TCR-TCR, TCR-HLA and TCR-CMV co-occurrence was scored with hypergeometric tests, and a repertoire-size bias correction was applied to TCR pairs. A later analysis estimated false discovery rates by permuting HLA or CMV assignments 20 times. A later analysis grouped co-occurring TCRs with DBSCAN, adding TCRdist sequence similarity when clustering within HLA-allele-positive subsets. For co-occurrence clustering, repertoires with fewer than 30,000 or more than 120,000 public chains were excluded, along with about five repertoires with anomalous nucleotide sharing. TCRdb retrieved this table from immuneACCESS and kept in-frame rearrangements only. Not all clones are present; in checked studies, unresolved V genes account for under half, and no reason is known for the remainder. V, J and clone size reflect that table, while D and trimming were determined from the DNA. The sample yields about 180,000 clones; more than 60% were counted once. About 3.8% of the sample is in the top ten clones.

The TCR comes from a woman aged 55-70 years in good health and CMV-seropositive. The sample comprised PBMCs.

The DNA is as follows: TGTGCCAGCGGGCAACACGCAGATACGCAGTATTTT. It is translated as CASGQHADTQYF. This chain is built from TRBV6-1 and TRBJ2-3; confidence is insufficient to name the D gene. V gives up 8 bases and J gives up 4 bases, and the segment between their germline ends measures 10 bases. For CDR1 and CDR2, the germline V gene lists MNHNS and SASEGT. Counted from cysteine to phenylalanine, this CDR3 has 12 amino acids. Only the CDR3 DNA is retained, 36 bases long and in frame from the first base.